Listed here are 30 T cell receptor beta chains from one sample, sequenced in a study of regulatory T cells in long-lasting Graves disease. As for time point: newly diagnosed GD, antithyroid drugs for less than 3 months. Making the TCR library involved RNA that had been extracted from PBMCs. With iRepertoire HTBI primers and Arm-PCR of CDR3 regions, TCR beta libraries were built. TCRdb processed the multiplex PCR reads anew with MiXCR; each CDR3 protein has one entry. The sample consists of about 420,000 distinct CDR3 sequences, about a sixth of them appearing once. These same data were also listed under a study on T cells in Graves' hyperthyroidism and ophthalmopathy.

Sequencing used peripheral blood mononuclear cells (PBMCs), obtained at new diagnosis, from a patient treated with antithyroid drugs. The receptors were sampled from a woman aged 18-29 years with Graves disease.

The J gene is TRBJ1-2, the V gene TRBV28, with TRBD1 as a possible D gene (5 bases). V was pared by 5 bases and J by 2 bases, with 12 bases between. The germline V gene has CDR1 MDHEN and CDR2 SYDVKM. The length of the CDR3 is 14 residues. As DNA, the CDR3 is TGTGCCAGCAGTCCGTGGGGCCTCAACTATGGCTACACCTTC. This encodes CASSPWGLNYGYTF.

The chain couples TRBV5-4 to TRBJ2-2, with TRBD2 as a possible D gene (7 bases). Looked up from germline, CDR1 is SGHNT and CDR2 is YYREEE (reference sequence). The CDR3 is 15 amino acids. V was pared by 2 bases and J by 1 base, with 9 bases between. The CDR3 nucleotides are TGTGCCAGCAGCTTCGGGGGGCTGAACACCGGGGAGCTGTTTTTT. Amino acids: CASSFGGLNTGELFF.

This clonotype was observed at least ten times. CDR3 in DNA: TGTGCCAGCAGCTTAATCTCCTCTAGCACAGATACGCAGTATTTT. Protein sequence: CASSLISSSTDTQYF. The J gene is TRBJ2-3, the V gene TRBV7-6; D gene ambiguous. The CDR3 extends over 15 amino acids. V was shortened by 2 bases and J by 0 bases, with 9 bases between the two germline ends. Germline V gene data show CDR1 as SGHVS and CDR2 as FNYEAQ.

The chain carries TRBV20-1 and TRBJ2-3, with D maybe TRBD2 (5 bases). The CDR3 is 17 amino acids. Germline V gives CDR1 DFQATT, CDR2 SNEGSKA (reference sequence). V lost 4 bases, J lost 2 bases, and 22 bases lay in between. Here the CDR3 reads CSATTRLRSGITDTQYF. In DNA, the CDR3 is TGCAGTGCTACTACCCGCCTCCGGAGCGGAATCACAGATACGCAGTATTTT.

This clonotype was picked up many times. The J gene is TRBJ2-5, the V gene TRBV7-2; D remains unclear. Germline loops: CDR1 SGHTA, CDR2 FQGNSA. Trimming took 4 bases from V and 3 from J, leaving 9 bases between them. The CDR3 is 13 amino acids. DNA of the CDR3: TGTGCCAGCAGCTCCGGCCCTGAAGAGACCCAGTACTTC. It encodes CASSSGPEETQYF.

A remark on this clonotype: The CDR3 does not end in the conserved phenylalanine or tryptophan, so this is likely a read error. The chain recombines TRBV20-1 with TRBJ1-2; TRBD1 is a possible D gene (6 bases). V was trimmed by 6 bases and J by 3 bases, leaving 20 bases between them. CDR1 DFQATT and CDR2 SNEGSKA come from the germline V gene (reference sequence). This CDR3 comprises 15 residues. The CDR3 DNA sequence: TGCAGTGCCTGGACAGAAGTTAATGATGACTATGGCTACACCTCC. This codes for CSAWTEVNDDYGYTS.

This clonotype was observed at least ten times. This chain joins TRBV2 and TRBJ2-2; perhaps TRBD1 as D (6 bases). Germline-derived CDR1 and CDR2 are SNHLY and FYNNEI. The CDR3 totals 14 residues. Trimming took 5 bases from V and 5 from J, leaving 12 bases between them. The CDR3 DNA is TGTGCCAGCAGTACCACAGGGTTTACCGGGGAGCTGTTTTTT. Protein product: CASSTTGFTGELFF.

This clonotype showed up many times. The rearrangement links TRBV30 to TRBJ2-5, with D unclear. Germline CDR1 reads GTSNPN; CDR2 reads SVGIG (reference sequence). V was trimmed by 4 bases and J by 2 bases, leaving 5 bases between them. The CDR3 runs 11 residues. The CDR3 DNA sequence: TGTGCCTGGACAGGACAAGAGACCCAGTACTTC. Its translation is CAWTGQETQYF.

The V and J genes are TRBV5-1 and TRBJ2-1; 9 positions match TRBD2. CDR3 length: 15 amino acids. Germline trimming cut 3 bases from V and 4 bases from J; bases unmatched to any gene: 5. The V gene's germline CDR1 is SGHRS and CDR2 YFSETQ. Here the CDR3 reads CASSSPSGAYNEQFF. CDR3 in DNA: TGCGCCAGCAGCTCCCCTAGCGGGGCTTACAATGAGCAGTTCTTC.

Ten or more counts support this clonotype. The chain joins TRBV18 to TRBJ2-2, with 7 bases identical to TRBD1. The CDR3 runs 15 residues. Germline assignment: CDR1 KGHSH and CDR2 LQKENI. The V segment lost 1 base and the J segment 5 bases; nucleotides outside the gene matches: 4. DNA for the CDR3: TGTGCCAGCTCACCACAGGGGGCATGGACCGGGGAGCTGTTTTTT. Its translation: CASSPQGAWTGELFF.

This clonotype was seen a few times. The chain is built from TRBV7-3 and TRBJ2-7, with a tentative D call TRBD1 (6 bases). V was pared by 1 base and J by 6 bases, with 13 bases between. Germline CDR1 SGHTA, CDR2 FQGTGA. CDR3 length: 14 residues. CDR3 bases: TGTGCCAGCAGCTTAATCCCGCAGGGGTCCGAGCAGTACTTC. Its protein is CASSLIPQGSEQYF.

In this sample, this clonotype turned up many times. V is TRBV20-1 and J is TRBJ1-4; no firm D call. CDR1 and CDR2 from the germline V gene are DFQATT and SNEGSKA (reference sequence). CDR3 length: 15 amino acids. Trimming took 0 bases from V and 0 from J, leaving 8 bases between them. The CDR3 DNA sequence: TGCAGTGCTAGAGATGTACCGTCAACTAATGAAAAACTGTTTTTT. The encoded protein is CSARDVPSTNEKLFF.

This clonotype was seen a handful of times. The chain couples TRBV28 to TRBJ2-2; TRBD2 matches 8 bases. The V segment lost 9 bases and the J segment 4 bases; nucleotides outside the gene matches: 7. There are 14 residues in the CDR3. CDR1 and CDR2 (germline): MDHEN, SYDVKM. CDR3 amino acids: CARGLVAFTGELFF. The CDR3 region has the DNA TGTGCCAGGGGACTAGTCGCCTTCACCGGGGAGCTGTTTTTT.

The rearrangement joins TRBV4-1 to TRBJ2-5; D possibly uses TRBD1 or TRBD2 (5 bases each). Trimming cost V 6 bases and J 7 bases, with 15 bases left between them. Germline V gives CDR1 MGHRA, CDR2 YSYEKL. This CDR3 spans 13 amino acids. CDR3: CASSRLGAGTQYF. The CDR3 bases are TGCGCCAGCAGTCGGCTAGGGGCGGGGACCCAGTACTTC.

Details on this clonotype: A read error may be the cause here, since a much bigger clone is one base away. The genes are TRBV18 and TRBJ2-3; D possibly corresponds to TRBD2 (5 bases). The CDR3 runs 14 residues. Germline CDR1 is KGHSH and CDR2 is LQKENI. V gave up 0 bases and J gave up 3 bases, with 7 bases separating them. This CDR3 reads CASSPPSVTDTQYF. CDR3 nucleotide sequence: TGTGCCAGCTCACCACCTAGCGTTACAGATACGCAGTATTTT. The full variable domain, completed using reference TRBV18 and TRBJ2-3, is NAGVMQNPRHLVRRRGQEARLRCSPMKGHSHVYWYRQLPEEGLKFMVYLQKENIIDESGMPKERFSAEFPKEGPSILRIQQVVRGDSAAYFCASSPPSVTDTQYFGPGTRLTVL.

This clonotype was observed many times. The rearrangement joins TRBV7-2 to TRBJ2-7; 11 positions match TRBD2. Germline V CDR1 and CDR2: SGHTA, FQGNSA. The CDR3 length is 17 residues. V dropped 2 bases and J dropped 0; count of bases not matched to a gene: 6. This CDR3 reads CASSLRGLAESSYEQYF. CDR3 sequence (DNA): TGTGCCAGCAGCTTAAGGGGACTAGCGGAAAGCTCCTACGAGCAGTACTTC.

The chain links TRBV5-1 to TRBJ1-4, with 10 bases aligning to TRBD1. The germline V gene has CDR1 SGHRS and CDR2 YFSETQ. V trimming: 4 bases; J trimming: 8 bases; junction bases outside the gene matches: 8. This CDR3 is built from 15 residues. CDR3 DNA sequence: TGCGCCAGCAGCACCAGACAGGGGGCCGACGAAAAACTGTTTTTT. It is translated as CASSTRQGADEKLFF. The full variable domain, with the rest looked up from reference TRBV5-1 and TRBJ1-4, is KAGVTQTPRYLIKTRGQQVTLSCSPISGHRSVSWYQQTPGQGLQFLFEYFSETQRNKGNFPGRFSGRQFSNSRSEMNVSTLELGDSALYLCASSTRQGADEKLFFGSGTQLSVL.

This clonotype was picked up many times. The rearrangement uses TRBV28 and TRBJ2-5, with 9 bases matching TRBD1. The germline CDR1 and CDR2 sequences are MDHEN and SYDVKM. The CDR3 is 18 residues long. The V and J ends lost 0 bases and 7 bases, in that order; junction bases with no gene match: 15. CDR3 residues: CASSLWPSGQGGSGTQYF. The CDR3 bases are TGTGCCAGCAGTTTATGGCCCTCGGGACAGGGTGGTTCAGGGACCCAGTACTTC.

The chain combines TRBV7-2 with TRBJ2-7; D possibly corresponds to TRBD1 (5 bases). V lost 1 base to trimming and J lost 7 bases, with 5 bases between them. Germline V lookup: CDR1 SGHTA, CDR2 FQGNSA. The CDR3 totals 11 residues. CDR3 sequence reads: CASSLGQEQYF. DNA for the CDR3: TGTGCCAGCAGCTTAGGACAGGAGCAGTACTTC.

The CDR3 loop reads CATRQVSGNTIYF. CDR3 bases: TGTGCCACCCGCCAGGTCTCTGGAAACACCATATATTTT. J is TRBJ1-3 and V is TRBV5-4; D gene uncertain. This CDR3 region has 13 residues. CDR1 and CDR2 from the germline V gene are SGHNT and YYREEE (reference sequence). V was pared by 9 bases and J by 0 bases, with 10 bases between.

V and J are TRBV20-1 and TRBJ2-3; 7 bases map to TRBD2. CDR3 size: 15 residues. The V segment lost 6 bases and the J segment 2 bases; nucleotides outside the gene matches: 11. Germline-derived CDR1 and CDR2 are DFQATT and SNEGSKA (reference sequence). The CDR3 sequence is CSAHSRLAVTDTQYF. CDR3 nucleotides: TGCAGTGCGCACTCCCGACTAGCCGTCACAGATACGCAGTATTTT.

Note on this clonotype: This may come from a read error, since a much larger clone is one base off. The rearrangement joins TRBV2 to TRBJ2-1, with 9 bases that match TRBD2. Germline loops: CDR1 SNHLY, CDR2 FYNNEI. This CDR3 spans 15 amino acids. V trimming: 5 bases; J trimming: 5 bases; junction bases outside the gene matches: 7. This CDR3 reads CASSQRTSENNEQFF. The CDR3 DNA sequence: TGTGCCAGCAGTCAGAGGACTAGCGAGAACAATGAGCAGTTCTTC.

This clonotype showed up many times. The chain joins TRBV10-1 to TRBJ2-7, with TRBD1 as a possible D gene (6 bases). V lost 2 bases and J 3 bases, leaving 8 bases between the germline ends. CDR3 size: 13 residues. Per germline, CDR1 WNHNN and CDR2 SYGVQD (reference sequence). The CDR3 reads CASSEAGVYEQYF. In DNA form, the CDR3 reads TGCGCCAGCAGTGAGGCAGGGGTCTACGAGCAGTACTTC.

This clonotype was observed at least ten times. The chain carries TRBV7-6 and TRBJ2-7; unclear D gene. V was trimmed by 1 base and J by 2 bases, leaving 9 bases between them. This CDR3 comprises 14 residues. The germline V gene has CDR1 SGHVS and CDR2 FNYEAQ. CDR3 in amino acids: CASSLDDGAYEQYF. The CDR3 DNA reads as TGTGCCAGCAGCTTAGACGACGGAGCCTACGAGCAGTACTTC.

The sample holds a few counts of this clonotype. The gene calls are TRBV12-3 or TRBV12-4 and TRBJ1-3; D is unclear. The CDR3 totals 15 residues. V was cut by 3 bases and J by 0 bases, with 9 bases left in between. In nucleotides, the CDR3 is TGTGCCAGCAGTTTCGGGCAGGACTCTGGAAACACCATATATTTT. As protein: CASSFGQDSGNTIYF.

Ten or more counts support this clonotype. The V gene is TRBV28, the J gene TRBJ2-3, with D perhaps matching TRBD2 (6 bases). Matching the DNA end better, TRBJ2-1 makes the J call doubtful. This CDR3 comprises 14 residues. In germline, CDR1 is MDHEN, CDR2 SYDVKM. The CDR3 here is CASSPDTSSGEQFF. CDR3 nucleotide sequence: TGTGCCAGCAGTCCCGATACTAGCTCGGGTGAGCAGTTCTTC.

This clonotype appeared once. V gene TRBV29-1 combines with J gene TRBJ2-2, with D unclear. Germline lookup yields CDR1 SQVTM and CDR2 ANQGSEA. CDR3 size: 12 residues. V lost 4 bases to trimming and J lost 7 bases, with 10 bases between them. The DNA for the CDR3 is TGCAGCGTTGGGTTTGGAAACGGGGAGCTGTTTTTT. Protein: CSVGFGNGELFF.

This chain connects TRBV12-5 to TRBJ2-1; 7 positions agree with TRBD2. Germline CDR1 LGHNT, CDR2 FRNRAP. The CDR3 totals 12 residues. V shed 4 bases, J shed 10 bases, and the junction held 4 bases outside the gene matches. CDR3 region: CASGSAGGEQFF. CDR3 nucleotide sequence: TGTGCTAGTGGTTCCGCCGGGGGGGAGCAGTTCTTC.

This clonotype was detected ten times or more. The rearrangement links TRBV27 to TRBJ2-1; D is perhaps TRBD1 (6 bases). The CDR3 is made up of 15 amino acids. Trimming left V 5 bases short and J 6 bases short, with 17 bases between. Germline CDR1 is MNHEY and CDR2 is SMNVEV (reference sequence). CDR3 nucleotide sequence: TGTGCCAGCAGTATTTCGCCAGGGGCGGGCAATGAGCAGTTCTTC. It is translated as CASSISPGAGNEQFF.

In its sample, this clonotype was seen many times. The chain employs TRBV9 and TRBJ1-2; D perhaps matches TRBD1 (6 bases). Germline CDR1 SGDLS, CDR2 YYNGEE. Trimming left V 3 bases short and J 4 bases short, with 13 bases between. The CDR3 is 14 residues long. DNA of the CDR3: TGTGCCAGCAGCGAGGGGGAATACCTCTATGGCTACACCTTC. This sequence encodes CASSEGEYLYGYTF. Using reference TRBV9 and TRBJ1-2 for the parts outside the CDR3, the full variable domain is DSGVTQTPKHLITATGQRVTLRCSPRSGDLSVYWYQQSLDQGLQFLIQYYNGEERAKGNILERFSAQQFPDLHSELNLSSLELGDSALYFCASSEGEYLYGYTFGSGTRLTVV.